A single sample gave rise to the 11 T cell receptor beta chains below, sequenced in a study of cytomegalovirus exposure and HLA in healthy donors. The PCR had 60 Vbeta and 13 Jbeta primers. Sequenced by immunoSEQ multiplex PCR; TCRdb stores in-frame clones only, minus some. The repertoire holds about 85,000 clones, with about four fifths as singletons. The material sequenced was PBMCs. The receptors come from a man in his forties or fifties in good health and CMV-seropositive.

This clone came up a few times. CDR3 sequence (DNA): TGTGCCAGCAGCCTCCAGGGGGTAGGCCGGCAGTACTTC. Protein: CASSLQGVGRQYF. The chain has TRBV7-2 and TRBJ2-7, with 7 positions matching TRBD1. V trimming: 5 bases; J trimming: 9 bases; junction bases outside the gene matches: 10. The CDR3 is 13 residues long. Germline V gene sequence: CDR1 SGHTA, CDR2 FQGNSA.

The rearrangement uses TRBV14 and TRBJ2-3; 8 bases map to TRBD1. The CDR3 has 14 residues. Germline V gene sequence: CDR1 SGHDN, CDR2 FVKESK. Trimming cost V 5 bases and J 4 bases; bases outside gene matches: 5. DNA of the CDR3: TGTGCCAGCAGCATCCCAGGGGGCCCAGATACGCAGTATTTT. Translated: CASSIPGGPDTQYF.

The V and J genes are TRBV5-1 and TRBJ2-3, with 11 bases that match TRBD2. V trimming: 5 bases; J trimming: 1 base; junction bases outside the gene matches: 9. The CDR3 sequence is 17 residues long. Germline-derived CDR1 and CDR2 are SGHRS and YFSETQ. CDR3 region: CASRGLAGGGRTDTQYF. CDR3 DNA: TGCGCCAGCAGAGGACTAGCGGGTGGGGGCCGCACAGATACGCAGTATTTT.

The chain combines TRBV27 with TRBJ2-7; 9 bases match TRBD1. The CDR3 sequence is 13 residues long. The V gene end was trimmed by 4 bases and the J gene end by 7 bases; junction bases not matched to a gene: 5. The V gene's germline CDR1 is MNHEY and CDR2 SMNVEV (reference sequence). CDR3 region: CASSSGQGGEQYF. Written as DNA, the CDR3 is TGTGCCAGCAGTTCGGGACAGGGTGGGGAGCAGTACTTC.

In this sample, this clone turned up once. This chain links TRBV13 with TRBJ2-6; the D gene is possibly TRBD2 (7 bases). The CDR3 totals 16 residues. CDR1 and CDR2 from the germline V gene are PRHDT and FYEKMQ (reference sequence). The germline V and J ends were trimmed by 5 bases and 4 bases, with 15 bases remaining between them. The CDR3 region is CASSPAGAGGANVLTF. Written as DNA, the CDR3 is TGTGCCAGCAGCCCGGCGGGGGCGGGCGGGGCCAACGTCCTGACTTTC.

The chain couples TRBV7-9 to TRBJ2-5; 10 nucleotides line up with TRBD2. This CDR3 has 15 amino acids. V was clipped by 5 bases and J by 5 bases; unmatched bases: 8. Germline V gene sequence: CDR1 SEHNR, CDR2 FQNEAQ (reference sequence). CDR3 residues: CASSIPSGGAETQYF. CDR3 coding DNA: TGTGCCAGCAGCATCCCTAGCGGGGGTGCGGAGACCCAGTACTTC.

This sequence joins TRBV14 and TRBJ2-5; D not resolved. From germline, CDR1 is SGHDN and CDR2 FVKESK. CDR3 size: 12 residues. Trimming stripped 3 bases from V and 2 bases from J, with 4 bases between. As DNA, the CDR3 is TGTGCCAGCAGCCAGCGACAAGAGACCCAGTACTTC. Its translation: CASSQRQETQYF.

This clone has a single count. V gene TRBV5-3 combines with J gene TRBJ2-1; D perhaps matches TRBD2 (5 bases). TRBV5-3 is noted as an ORF with a role that remains uncertain. CDR3 length: 10 residues. V dropped 7 bases and J dropped 6 bases, with 5 bases sitting between them. Here the CDR3 reads CARLANEQFF. In DNA form, the CDR3 reads TGTGCCAGACTAGCCAATGAGCAGTTCTTC.

The V gene is TRBV9, the J gene TRBJ2-7, with 10 nucleotides matching TRBD1. Germline V gene lookup returns CDR1 SGDLS and CDR2 YYNGEE. The CDR3 spans 15 residues. With 4 bases clipped from V and 3 bases from J, the junction kept 7 bases outside the gene matches. CDR3 DNA sequence: TGTGCCAGCAGCCCGGGGACAGGGGCTGTCTACGAGCAGTACTTC. Protein product: CASSPGTGAVYEQYF.

This rearrangement joins TRBV19 to TRBJ1-2; 7 bases match TRBD1. V shed 6 bases and J 8 bases; nucleotides not matched to a gene: 15. Germline V gene sequence: CDR1 LNHDA, CDR2 SQIVND (reference sequence). CDR3 length equals 15 residues. CDR3 loop: CASSHTDDRVDGYTF. CDR3 bases: TGTGCCAGTAGCCACACGGACGACAGGGTGGACGGCTACACCTTC.

The V call is TRBV2, the J call TRBJ2-5; 8 nucleotides line up with TRBD1. The germline V gene encodes CDR1 SNHLY and CDR2 FYNNEI. This CDR3 is built from 15 residues. Losses at the gene ends were 8 bases for V and 5 bases for J; bases not matched to a gene: 13. The DNA of the CDR3 is TGTGCCAGCCAGAGGGGCACAGGGGGATCGGAGACCCAGTACTTC. This encodes CASQRGTGGSETQYF.